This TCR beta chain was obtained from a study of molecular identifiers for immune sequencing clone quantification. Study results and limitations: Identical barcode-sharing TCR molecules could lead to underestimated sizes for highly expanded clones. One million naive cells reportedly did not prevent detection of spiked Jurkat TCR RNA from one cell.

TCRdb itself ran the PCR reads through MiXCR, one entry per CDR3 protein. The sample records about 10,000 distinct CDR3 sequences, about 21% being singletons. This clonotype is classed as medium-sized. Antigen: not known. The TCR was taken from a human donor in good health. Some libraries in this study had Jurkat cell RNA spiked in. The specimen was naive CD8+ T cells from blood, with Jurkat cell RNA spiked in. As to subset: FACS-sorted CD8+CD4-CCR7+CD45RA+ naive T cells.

CDR3 sequence (DNA): TGCGCCAGCAGCCATAGCTCCCAGGTCACCTACGAGCAGTACTTC. This gives the protein CASSHSSQVTYEQYF. The genes are TRBV4-1 and TRBJ2-7, with D unclear. Germline CDR1 and CDR2: MGHRA and YSYEKL. V was clipped by 3 bases and J by 2 bases, with 14 bases between them. The CDR3 is 15 residues long.